The rows below give T cell receptor beta chains drawn from one sample of a study of blood T cell repertoires in COVID-19. The protocol was immunoSEQ multiplex PCR, while the TCRdb copy is restricted to in-frame clones and leaves out a portion. The table shows 150,000 to 200,000 clones, with 65% to 85% occurring only once. Sample: peripheral blood. The receptor set was obtained from a woman older than 75 with active or convalescent COVID-19. CDR3s include the opening cysteine and the closing phenylalanine or tryptophan. D genes are given only for firm matches. Part of the rows lack a size; the others show once, few, many or a class for expanded clones.

v_gene: TRBV4-3
abundance: -
j_gene: TRBJ1-1
d_gene: TRBD1
CDR3nt: TGCGCCAGCAGCCGGGCTGGGACAGCAGAAGCTTTCTTT
CDR3aa: CASSRAGTAEAFF

v_gene: TRBV7-2
abundance: -
j_gene: TRBJ2-7
d_gene: -
CDR3nt: TGTGCCAGCAGCTTCCTCTCCTACGAGCAGTACTTC
CDR3aa: CASSFLSYEQYF

v_gene: TRBV7-9
abundance: -
j_gene: TRBJ2-2
d_gene: -
CDR3nt: TGTGCCAGCAGCTTAGCACAGGCCGGGGAGCTGTTTTTT
CDR3aa: CASSLAQAGELFF

v_gene: TRBV10-3
abundance: -
j_gene: TRBJ2-3
d_gene: -
CDR3nt: TGTGCCATCAGTGAGACAGCTCTCGCAGATACGCAGTATTTT
CDR3aa: CAISETALADTQYF

v_gene: TRBV5-4
abundance: few
j_gene: TRBJ1-1
d_gene: TRBD1
CDR3nt: TGTGCCAGCAGCATACAGGGGGCAGTGAACACTGAAGCTTTCTTT
CDR3aa: CASSIQGAVNTEAFF

v_gene: TRBV19
abundance: -
j_gene: TRBJ1-1
d_gene: TRBD1
CDR3nt: TGTGCCAGTAGTTCCCCGGGACAGGGAAACACTGAAGCTTTCTTT
CDR3aa: CASSSPGQGNTEAFF

v_gene: TRBV27
abundance: -
j_gene: TRBJ2-7
d_gene: -
CDR3nt: TGTGCCAGCAGTCCTGTTGACGGCGGCGAGCAGTACTTC
CDR3aa: CASSPVDGGEQYF

v_gene: TRBV7-9
abundance: -
j_gene: TRBJ1-2
d_gene: -
CDR3nt: TGTGCCAGCAGCTTCTCGGCTAACTATGGCTACACCTTC
CDR3aa: CASSFSANYGYTF

v_gene: TRBV6-5
abundance: many
j_gene: TRBJ1-3
d_gene: -
CDR3nt: TGTGCCAGCAGTTTTACCGGGACAACGGGAAACACCATATATTTT
CDR3aa: CASSFTGTTGNTIYF

v_gene: TRBV19
abundance: -
j_gene: TRBJ2-3
d_gene: TRBD2
CDR3nt: TGTGCCAGTAACCCTTTAAGCGGGGGTAACGGGAATACGCAGTATTTT
CDR3aa: CASNPLSGGNGNTQYF

v_gene: TRBV4-1
abundance: -
j_gene: TRBJ1-1
d_gene: -
CDR3nt: TGCGCCAGCAGCCCAAGGGAGGGGAGTGAAGCTTTCTTT
CDR3aa: CASSPREGSEAFF

v_gene: TRBV2
abundance: -
j_gene: TRBJ2-5
d_gene: -
CDR3nt: TGTGCCAGCACGAGGGGGGAGACCCAGTACTTC
CDR3aa: CASTRGETQYF

v_gene: TRBV13
abundance: few
j_gene: TRBJ1-1
d_gene: -
CDR3nt: TGTGCCAGCAGCTTAGTGAGGCCGAAGAACACTGAAGCTTTCTTT
CDR3aa: CASSLVRPKNTEAFF

v_gene: TRBV28
abundance: -
j_gene: TRBJ1-2
d_gene: TRBD1
CDR3nt: TGTGCCAGCACCTTCCCAACAGGGGCGCAGGGTGGCTACACCTTC
CDR3aa: CASTFPTGAQGGYTF